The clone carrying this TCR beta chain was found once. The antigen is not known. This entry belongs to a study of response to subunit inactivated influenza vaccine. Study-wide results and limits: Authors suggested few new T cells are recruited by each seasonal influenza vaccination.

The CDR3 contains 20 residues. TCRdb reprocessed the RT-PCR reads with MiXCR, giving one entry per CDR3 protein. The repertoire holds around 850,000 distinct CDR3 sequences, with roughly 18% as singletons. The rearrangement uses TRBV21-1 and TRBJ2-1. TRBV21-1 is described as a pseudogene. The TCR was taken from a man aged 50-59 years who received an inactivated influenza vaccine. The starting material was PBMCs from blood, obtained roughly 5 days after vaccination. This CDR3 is CASSKAGCNANVPWDNEQFF. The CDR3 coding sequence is TGTGCCAGCAGCAAAGCGGGGTGTAACGCGAATGTGCCTTGGGACAATGAGCAGTTCTTC.